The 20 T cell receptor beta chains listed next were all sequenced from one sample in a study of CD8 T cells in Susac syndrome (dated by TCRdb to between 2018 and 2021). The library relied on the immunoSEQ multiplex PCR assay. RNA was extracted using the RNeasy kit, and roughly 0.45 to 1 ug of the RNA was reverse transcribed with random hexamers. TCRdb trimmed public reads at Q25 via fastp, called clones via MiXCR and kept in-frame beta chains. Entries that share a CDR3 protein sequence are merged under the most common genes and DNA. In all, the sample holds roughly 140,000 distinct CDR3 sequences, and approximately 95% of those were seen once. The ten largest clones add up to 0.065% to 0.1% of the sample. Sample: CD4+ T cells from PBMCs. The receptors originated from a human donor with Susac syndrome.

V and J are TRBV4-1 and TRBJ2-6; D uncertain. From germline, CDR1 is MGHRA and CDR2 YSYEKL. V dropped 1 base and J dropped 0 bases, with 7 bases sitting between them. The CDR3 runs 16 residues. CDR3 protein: CASSQAVLSGANVLTF. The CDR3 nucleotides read TGCGCCAGCAGCCAAGCTGTACTCTCTGGGGCCAACGTCCTGACTTTC.

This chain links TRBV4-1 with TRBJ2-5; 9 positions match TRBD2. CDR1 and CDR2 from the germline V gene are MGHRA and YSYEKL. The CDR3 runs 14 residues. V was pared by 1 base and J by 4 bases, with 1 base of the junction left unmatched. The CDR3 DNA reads TGCGCCAGCAGCCAAGGGCGGGGGGGAGAGACCCAGTACTTC. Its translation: CASSQGRGGETQYF.

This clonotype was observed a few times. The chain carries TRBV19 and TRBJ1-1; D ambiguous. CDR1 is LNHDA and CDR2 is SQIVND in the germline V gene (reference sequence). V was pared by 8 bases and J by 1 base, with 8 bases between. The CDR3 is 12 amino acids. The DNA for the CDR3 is TGTGCCAGTCGACATCGGAACACTGAAGCTTTCTTT. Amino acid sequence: CASRHRNTEAFF. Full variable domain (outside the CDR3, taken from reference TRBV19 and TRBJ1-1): DGGITQSPKYLFRKEGQNVTLSCEQNLNHDAMYWYRQDPGQGLRLIYYSQIVNDFQKGDIAEGYSVSREKKESFPLTVTSAQKNPTAFYLCASRHRNTEAFFGQGTRLTVV.

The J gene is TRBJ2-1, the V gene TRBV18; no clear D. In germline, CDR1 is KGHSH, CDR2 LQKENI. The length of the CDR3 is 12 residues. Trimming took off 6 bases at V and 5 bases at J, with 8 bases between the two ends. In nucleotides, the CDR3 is TGTGCCAGCTCCCCTCAGAACAATGAGCAGTTCTTC. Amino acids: CASSPQNNEQFF.

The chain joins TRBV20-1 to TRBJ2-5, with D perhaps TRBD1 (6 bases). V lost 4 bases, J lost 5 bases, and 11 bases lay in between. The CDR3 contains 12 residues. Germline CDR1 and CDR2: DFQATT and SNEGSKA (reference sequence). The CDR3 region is CSATGDRETQYF. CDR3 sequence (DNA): TGCAGTGCTACAGGGGATAGGGAGACCCAGTACTTC.

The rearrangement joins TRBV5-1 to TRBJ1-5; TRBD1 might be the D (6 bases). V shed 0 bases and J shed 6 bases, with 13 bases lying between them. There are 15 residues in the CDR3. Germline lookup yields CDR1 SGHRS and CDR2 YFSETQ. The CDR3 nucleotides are TGCGCCAGCAGCTTGGAGGGGGTCCGGGGTCAGCCCCAGCATTTT. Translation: CASSLEGVRGQPQHF.

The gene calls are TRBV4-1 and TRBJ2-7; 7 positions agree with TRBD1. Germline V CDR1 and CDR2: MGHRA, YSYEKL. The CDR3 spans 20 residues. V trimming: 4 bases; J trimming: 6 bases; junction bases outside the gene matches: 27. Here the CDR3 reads CASSRHDRALDLRTSLEQYF. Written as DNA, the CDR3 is TGCGCCAGCAGCCGCCACGACAGGGCTCTGGACCTCCGGACCTCTCTCGAGCAGTACTTC.

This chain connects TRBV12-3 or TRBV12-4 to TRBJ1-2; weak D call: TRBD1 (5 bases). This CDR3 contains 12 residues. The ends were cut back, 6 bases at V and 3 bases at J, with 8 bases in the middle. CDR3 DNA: TGTGCCAGCAGGCCGACAGACTATGGCTACACCTTC. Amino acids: CASRPTDYGYTF.

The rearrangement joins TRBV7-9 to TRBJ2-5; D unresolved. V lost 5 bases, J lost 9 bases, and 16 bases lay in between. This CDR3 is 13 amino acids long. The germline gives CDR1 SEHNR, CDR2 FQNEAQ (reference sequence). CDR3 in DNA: TGTGCCAGCAGCCCTCGCCGGAGCGAAGCCCAGTACTTC. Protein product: CASSPRRSEAQYF.

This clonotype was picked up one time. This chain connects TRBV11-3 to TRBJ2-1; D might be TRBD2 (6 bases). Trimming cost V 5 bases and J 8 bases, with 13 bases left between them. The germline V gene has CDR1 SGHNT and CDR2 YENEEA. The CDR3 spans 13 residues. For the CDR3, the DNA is TGTGCCAGCAGCACCACTAGCTTAGATGAGCAGTTCTTC. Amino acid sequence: CASSTTSLDEQFF. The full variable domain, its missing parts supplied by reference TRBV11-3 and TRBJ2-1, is EAGVVQSPRYKIIEKKQPVAFWCNPISGHNTLYWYLQNLGQGPELLIRYENEEAVDDSQLPKDRFSAERLKGVDSTLKIQPAELGDSAVYLCASSTTSLDEQFFGPGTRLTVL.

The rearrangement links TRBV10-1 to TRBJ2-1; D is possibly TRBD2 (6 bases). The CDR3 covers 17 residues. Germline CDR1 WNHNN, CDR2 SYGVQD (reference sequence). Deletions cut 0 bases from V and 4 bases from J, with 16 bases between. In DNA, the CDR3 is TGCGCCAGCAGTGAGTCCTGGCAGCGGGCAACTTACAATGAGCAGTTCTTC. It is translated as CASSESWQRATYNEQFF.

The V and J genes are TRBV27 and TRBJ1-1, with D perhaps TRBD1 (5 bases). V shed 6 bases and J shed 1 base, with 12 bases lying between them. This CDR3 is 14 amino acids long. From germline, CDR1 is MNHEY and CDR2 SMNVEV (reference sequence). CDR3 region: CASRPDSRNTEAFF. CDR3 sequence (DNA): TGTGCCAGCAGACCCGACAGCCGGAACACTGAAGCTTTCTTT.

The CDR3 bases are TGTGCCACTACAGGGTTCGATAGTACCCGGGAGCAGTTCTTC. Translating it yields CATTGFDSTREQFF. The chain combines TRBV19 with TRBJ2-1, with D tentatively TRBD1 (6 bases). Trimming shortened V by 10 bases and J by 10 bases, and 23 bases separated the two germline ends. Germline assignment: CDR1 LNHDA and CDR2 SQIVND (reference sequence). The CDR3 has 14 residues.

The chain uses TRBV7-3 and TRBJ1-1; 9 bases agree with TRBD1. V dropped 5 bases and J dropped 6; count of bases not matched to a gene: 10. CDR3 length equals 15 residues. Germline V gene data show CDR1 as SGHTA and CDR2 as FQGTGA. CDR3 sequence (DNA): TGTGCCAGCAGCCGCGTGGGACAGGGTGGCGCTGAAGCTTTCTTT. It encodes CASSRVGQGGAEAFF.

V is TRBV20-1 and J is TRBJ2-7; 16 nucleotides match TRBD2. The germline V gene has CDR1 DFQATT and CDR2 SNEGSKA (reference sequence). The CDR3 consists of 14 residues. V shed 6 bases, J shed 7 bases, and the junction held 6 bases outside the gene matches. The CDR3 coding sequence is TGCAGTGCCCCCGGGACTAGCGGGAGGGGTGAGCAGTACTTC. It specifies CSAPGTSGRGEQYF.

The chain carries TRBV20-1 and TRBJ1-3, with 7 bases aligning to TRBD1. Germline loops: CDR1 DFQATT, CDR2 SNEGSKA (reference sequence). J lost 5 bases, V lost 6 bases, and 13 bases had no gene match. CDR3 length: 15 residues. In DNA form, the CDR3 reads TGCAGTGCCGCGACAGGGTTTAGGAACCGAAACACCATATATTTT. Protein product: CSAATGFRNRNTIYF.

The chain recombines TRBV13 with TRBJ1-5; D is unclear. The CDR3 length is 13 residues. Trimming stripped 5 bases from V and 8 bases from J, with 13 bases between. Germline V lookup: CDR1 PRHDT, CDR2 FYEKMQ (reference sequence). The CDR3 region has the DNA TGTGCCAGCAGCACCCGACCCGGGGAGCCCCAGCATTTT. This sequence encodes CASSTRPGEPQHF. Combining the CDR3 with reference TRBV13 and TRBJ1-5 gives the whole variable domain AAGVIQSPRHLIKEKRETATLKCYPIPRHDTVYWYQQGPGQDPQFLISFYEKMQSDKGSIPDRFSAQQFSDYHSELNMSSLELGDSALYFCASSTRPGEPQHFGDGTRLSIL.

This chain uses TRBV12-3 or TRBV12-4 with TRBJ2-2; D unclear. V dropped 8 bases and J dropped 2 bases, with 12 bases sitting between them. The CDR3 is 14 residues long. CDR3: CASYHEVNTGELFF. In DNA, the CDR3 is TGTGCCAGCTATCATGAGGTTAACACCGGGGAGCTGTTTTTT.

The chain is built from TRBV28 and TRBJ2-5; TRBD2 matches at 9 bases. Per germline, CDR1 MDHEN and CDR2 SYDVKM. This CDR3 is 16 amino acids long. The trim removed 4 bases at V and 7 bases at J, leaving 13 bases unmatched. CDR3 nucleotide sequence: TGTGCCAGCAGTTCTCCCGGGACTAGCACCCCGTGGACCCAGTACTTC. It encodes CASSSPGTSTPWTQYF.

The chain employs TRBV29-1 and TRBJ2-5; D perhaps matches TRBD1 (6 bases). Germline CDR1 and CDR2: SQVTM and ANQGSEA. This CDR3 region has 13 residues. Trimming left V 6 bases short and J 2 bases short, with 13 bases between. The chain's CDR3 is CSVYLTGQETQYF. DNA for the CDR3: TGCAGCGTCTACCTGACAGGACAAGAGACCCAGTACTTC.